This is a list of T cell receptor beta chains from one sample in a study of blood T cells in healthy people across ages. Using its own MiXCR run on the 5' RACE reads, TCRdb lists one record per CDR3 protein. This table has approximately 800,000 distinct CDR3 sequences, around 62% appearing once. Specimen: blood. The source of these receptors is a man aged 25-45 years in good health. Each CDR3 is given with its conserved first and last residue. Each record gives: D gene, clone size, J gene, V gene, CDR3 DNA, CDR3 protein. The D gene is left open where the match is weak. Where a row states a size, it is once, few, many or the class of an expanded clone; other rows omit it.

d_gene: TRBD1; abundance: .; j_gene: TRBJ2-5; v_gene: TRBV6-2/TRBV6-3; CDR3nt: TGTGCCAGCAGATACCCGGACAGGGCAGAGACCCAGTACTTC; CDR3aa: CASRYPDRAETQYF
d_gene: .; abundance: .; j_gene: TRBJ2-5; v_gene: TRBV28; CDR3nt: TGTGCCAGCACCCTTTACATCAACCAAGAGACCCAGTACTTC; CDR3aa: CASTLYINQETQYF
d_gene: TRBD2; abundance: .; j_gene: TRBJ2-5; v_gene: TRBV7-8; CDR3nt: TGTGCCAGCAGTTATAGTCCCCCCGGCGGGGGGGCAAAGACCCAGTACTTC; CDR3aa: CASSYSPPGGGAKTQYF
d_gene: .; abundance: many; j_gene: TRBJ2-1; v_gene: TRBV5-1; CDR3nt: TGCGCCAGCAGCTTAGGACACCTCTCCTACAATGAGCAGTTCTTC; CDR3aa: CASSLGHLSYNEQFF
d_gene: .; abundance: .; j_gene: TRBJ1-4; v_gene: TRBV10-2; CDR3nt: TGCGCCAGCAGTGATTCGGCAGGGAGTAATGAAAAACTGTTTTTT; CDR3aa: CASSDSAGSNEKLFF
d_gene: TRBD2; abundance: .; j_gene: TRBJ2-1; v_gene: TRBV3-1; CDR3nt: TGTGCCACTGGGACTAGCGGACCCAATGAGCAGTTCTTC; CDR3aa: CATGTSGPNEQFF
d_gene: .; abundance: .; j_gene: TRBJ1-5; v_gene: TRBV6-5; CDR3nt: TGTGCCAGCAGTTCCGGGACAACCTACAATCAGCCCCAGCATTTT; CDR3aa: CASSSGTTYNQPQHF
d_gene: TRBD1; abundance: .; j_gene: TRBJ2-3; v_gene: TRBV15; CDR3nt: TGTGCCACCAGCAGACAAGGACAGGGAGTGGCAGATACGCAGTATTTT; CDR3aa: CATSRQGQGVADTQYF
d_gene: .; abundance: .; j_gene: TRBJ2-2; v_gene: TRBV7-9; CDR3nt: TGTGCCAGCAGCTTGGCTACGGAGGGCACCGGGGAGCTGTTTTTT; CDR3aa: CASSLATEGTGELFF
d_gene: TRBD2; abundance: .; j_gene: TRBJ2-7; v_gene: TRBV6-2/TRBV6-3; CDR3nt: TGTGCCAGCAGTTACCCCCGGACTAGCGGGACTTACGAGCAGTACTTC; CDR3aa: CASSYPRTSGTYEQYF
d_gene: .; abundance: .; j_gene: TRBJ2-7; v_gene: TRBV12-3/TRBV12-4; CDR3nt: TGTGCCAGCAGTCCCCCCAAGCGTCTACTGTACGAGCAGTACTTC; CDR3aa: CASSPPKRLLYEQYF
d_gene: TRBD1; abundance: .; j_gene: TRBJ1-2; v_gene: TRBV7-6; CDR3nt: TGTGCCAGCAGCAGGGGGACAGGAGCCACTAACTATGGCTACACCTTC; CDR3aa: CASSRGTGATNYGYTF
d_gene: .; abundance: .; j_gene: TRBJ2-7; v_gene: TRBV6-2/TRBV6-3; CDR3nt: TGTGCCAGCAGTTACTCGAATGGCGCCAGCTCCTACGAGCAGTACTTC; CDR3aa: CASSYSNGASSYEQYF
d_gene: TRBD2; abundance: .; j_gene: TRBJ2-1; v_gene: TRBV3-1; CDR3nt: TGTGCCAGCAGCCCCAGCGCCCTAGCGGGGGGCTACAATGAGCAGTTCTTC; CDR3aa: CASSPSALAGGYNEQFF
d_gene: TRBD1; abundance: .; j_gene: TRBJ2-3; v_gene: TRBV27; CDR3nt: TGTGCCAGCAGTCTTAGGGGACAGGGGAGCACAGATACGCAGTATTTT; CDR3aa: CASSLRGQGSTDTQYF
d_gene: .; abundance: .; j_gene: TRBJ1-2; v_gene: TRBV4-2; CDR3nt: TGTGCCAGCAGCCAAGCCCCAGGGGATAACTATGGCTACACCTTC; CDR3aa: CASSQAPGDNYGYTF
d_gene: TRBD1; abundance: .; j_gene: TRBJ2-3; v_gene: TRBV5-1; CDR3nt: TGCGCCAGCAGCTGGGGACAGGGGGGAGATACGCAGTATTTT; CDR3aa: CASSWGQGGDTQYF
d_gene: TRBD1; abundance: .; j_gene: TRBJ1-2; v_gene: TRBV12-3/TRBV12-4; CDR3nt: TGTGCCAGCAGTTTAAAGGGGGCGCGAGGCTACACCTTC; CDR3aa: CASSLKGARGYTF
d_gene: .; abundance: .; j_gene: TRBJ2-5; v_gene: TRBV7-2; CDR3nt: TGTGCCAGCAGCTGGGGTAGGGCGGAGACCCAGTACTTC; CDR3aa: CASSWGRAETQYF
d_gene: .; abundance: .; j_gene: TRBJ2-1; v_gene: TRBV12-3/TRBV12-4; CDR3nt: TGTGCCATCGGGGGGCGTGGGTCGGGCTACAATGAGCAGTTCTTC; CDR3aa: CAIGGRGSGYNEQFF
d_gene: TRBD2; abundance: .; j_gene: TRBJ2-1; v_gene: TRBV9; CDR3nt: TGTGCCAGCAGCGTAGGTGGGACTAGCGACCGGCAGTTCTTC; CDR3aa: CASSVGGTSDRQFF
d_gene: .; abundance: few; j_gene: TRBJ1-2; v_gene: TRBV10-3; CDR3nt: TGTGCCATCAGATCCGGGCCTGGGAATGGCTACACCTTC; CDR3aa: CAIRSGPGNGYTF
d_gene: .; abundance: .; j_gene: TRBJ2-3; v_gene: TRBV7-2; CDR3nt: TGTGCCAGCAGCTTAGGAATCGGGCGGGGGCCGACAGATACGCAGTATTTT; CDR3aa: CASSLGIGRGPTDTQYF
d_gene: .; abundance: .; j_gene: TRBJ2-1; v_gene: TRBV20-1; CDR3nt: TGCAGTGCTAGAGATTTGTCCAGCTACAATGAGCAGTTCTTC; CDR3aa: CSARDLSSYNEQFF
d_gene: TRBD1; abundance: few; j_gene: TRBJ2-5; v_gene: TRBV20-1; CDR3nt: TGCAGTGCTCATACAGGGGTGGAGACCCAGTACTTC; CDR3aa: CSAHTGVETQYF
d_gene: .; abundance: .; j_gene: TRBJ2-7; v_gene: TRBV7-8; CDR3nt: TGTGCCAGCAGCTTAGGAGTCGACTACTACGAGCAGTACTTC; CDR3aa: CASSLGVDYYEQYF
d_gene: TRBD2; abundance: .; j_gene: TRBJ2-7; v_gene: TRBV6-1; CDR3nt: TGTGCCAGCAGTGAAGCGGTCGGGGGGGGATCCTACGAGCAGTACTTC; CDR3aa: CASSEAVGGGSYEQYF
d_gene: .; abundance: .; j_gene: TRBJ1-2; v_gene: TRBV9; CDR3nt: TGTGCCAGCAGCGTAGCGACGGACCACGGAGGCTACACCTTC; CDR3aa: CASSVATDHGGYTF
d_gene: .; abundance: .; j_gene: TRBJ2-7; v_gene: TRBV4-3; CDR3nt: TGCGCCAGCAGCCAAGCACTCGGGACCGAGACCTACGAGCAGTACTTC; CDR3aa: CASSQALGTETYEQYF
d_gene: .; abundance: .; j_gene: TRBJ1-1; v_gene: TRBV9; CDR3nt: TGTGCCAGCAGCGTAGTCGGAGCCGCGACTGAAGCTTTCTTT; CDR3aa: CASSVVGAATEAFF
d_gene: .; abundance: .; j_gene: TRBJ1-1; v_gene: TRBV9; CDR3nt: TGTGCCAGCAGAACTCAGGAGGACACTGAAGCTTTCTTT; CDR3aa: CASRTQEDTEAFF
d_gene: .; abundance: .; j_gene: TRBJ2-7; v_gene: TRBV7-8; CDR3nt: TGTGCCAGCAGCTTAGGGGGCGGGGTGAGGTCCTACGAGCAGTACTTC; CDR3aa: CASSLGGGVRSYEQYF
d_gene: .; abundance: .; j_gene: TRBJ1-4; v_gene: TRBV7-2; CDR3nt: TGTGCCAGCAGCAAAGGGGCTGTAAATGAAAAACTGTTTTTT; CDR3aa: CASSKGAVNEKLFF
d_gene: .; abundance: .; j_gene: TRBJ2-4; v_gene: TRBV7-9; CDR3nt: TGTGCCAGCAGCTTAGCGAACAGAGCCAAAAACATTCAGTACTTC; CDR3aa: CASSLANRAKNIQYF
d_gene: TRBD2; abundance: .; j_gene: TRBJ2-7; v_gene: TRBV20-1; CDR3nt: TGCAGTGCTGACGCACTAGCGCCCAGCTCCTACGAGCAGTACTTC; CDR3aa: CSADALAPSSYEQYF
d_gene: .; abundance: .; j_gene: TRBJ2-3; v_gene: TRBV28; CDR3nt: TGTGCCAGCAGTTTTGATATGCCTCGCGATACGCAGTATTTT; CDR3aa: CASSFDMPRDTQYF
d_gene: TRBD1; abundance: .; j_gene: TRBJ2-7; v_gene: TRBV20-1; CDR3nt: TGCAGTAACCTACAGGGGCTAGTCTACGAGCAGTACTTC; CDR3aa: CSNLQGLVYEQYF
d_gene: TRBD1; abundance: .; j_gene: TRBJ2-3; v_gene: TRBV4-1; CDR3nt: TGCGCCAGCAGCCAAGAGGGGACAGGGGGATCAGATACGCAGTATTTT; CDR3aa: CASSQEGTGGSDTQYF
d_gene: TRBD1; abundance: .; j_gene: TRBJ2-1; v_gene: TRBV6-6; CDR3nt: TGTGCCAGCAGCTCCGGGACAGGGGCCCTCAATGAGCAGTTCTTC; CDR3aa: CASSSGTGALNEQFF
d_gene: .; abundance: .; j_gene: TRBJ2-7; v_gene: TRBV7-9; CDR3nt: TGTGCCAGCAGCGTCCCAGGGGGGAACACAGACGTGCAGTACTTC; CDR3aa: CASSVPGGNTDVQYF
d_gene: .; abundance: once; j_gene: TRBJ1-2; v_gene: TRBV20-1; CDR3nt: TGCAGTGCAGAAAAGGGACTTAACTATGGCTACACCTTC; CDR3aa: CSAEKGLNYGYTF
d_gene: .; abundance: .; j_gene: TRBJ2-5; v_gene: TRBV20-1; CDR3nt: TGCAGTGCTAGAGTTCCAGGAGAGACCCAGTACTTC; CDR3aa: CSARVPGETQYF
d_gene: .; abundance: .; j_gene: TRBJ2-1; v_gene: TRBV7-9; CDR3nt: TGTGCCAGCAGCTTAGATTGGGGCCCCTACAATGAGCAGTTCTTC; CDR3aa: CASSLDWGPYNEQFF
d_gene: .; abundance: few; j_gene: TRBJ1-1; v_gene: TRBV6-1; CDR3nt: TGTGCCAGCAGTGAATGGGCAGTCATGAACACTGAAGCTTTCTTT; CDR3aa: CASSEWAVMNTEAFF
d_gene: .; abundance: .; j_gene: TRBJ1-1; v_gene: TRBV12-3/TRBV12-4; CDR3nt: TGTGCCAGCGGATATAACACTGAAGCTTTCTTT; CDR3aa: CASGYNTEAFF
d_gene: .; abundance: .; j_gene: TRBJ2-7; v_gene: TRBV20-1; CDR3nt: TGCAGTGCTCGCCCCCGGATCACCTACGAGCAGTACTTC; CDR3aa: CSARPRITYEQYF